One T cell receptor beta chain is described in this entry. The target antigen is unknown. This sample was included in a study of cytomegalovirus exposure and HLA in healthy donors. It was with 60 Vbeta and 13 Jbeta primers that the PCR ran. Method: immunoSEQ multiplex PCR; TCRdb's copy keeps in-frame clones and lacks some. This table has 52,000 or so clones, about three quarters appearing once. Study results and limitations: Earlier analysis yielded a pattern in which most TCR beta V segments were productive about 90% or about 30% of the time.

Germline V lookup: CDR1 SQVTM, CDR2 ANQGSEA. V lost 5 bases, J lost 6 bases, and 14 bases lay in between. The CDR3 runs to 12 residues. The sequence was obtained from a woman aged 40 to 49 in good health and CMV-seropositive. This rearrangement joins TRBV29-1 to TRBJ2-7; a weak D match, TRBD2 (6 bases). Sequenced: PBMCs. The CDR3 DNA reads as TGCAGCGTTCTACCCTACGGGAGCGAGCAGTACTTC. Protein: CSVLPYGSEQYF.